This is a list of T cell receptor beta chains from one sample in a study of blood T cell repertoires in COVID-19. Some clones are missing from TCRdb's copy, which holds only in-frame ones; the method was immunoSEQ multiplex PCR. The sample lists roughly 400,000 clones; 80% to 90% were seen once. Sequencing was done on a sample of PBMCs or T cells enriched from blood (not recorded which). All receptors derive from a woman between 45 and 65 years old who had recovered from COVID-19. CDR3s include the opening cysteine and the closing phenylalanine or tryptophan. The D gene is left open where the match is weak. Size values are once, few and many counts, or a class for expanded clones, and some rows have none.

j_call: TRBJ1-4; v_call: TRBV7-6; d_call: TRBD1; cdr3_length: 14; clone_size: once; cdr3_aa: CASSFRDRGEKLFF; cdr3_nt: TGTGCCAGCAGCTTCCGGGACAGGGGTGAAAAACTGTTTTTT
j_call: TRBJ2-3; v_call: TRBV2; d_call: NA; cdr3_length: 15; clone_size: NA; cdr3_aa: CATGPGTGSTDTQYF; cdr3_nt: TGTGCCACTGGACCCGGGACTGGAAGCACAGATACGCAGTATTTT
j_call: TRBJ2-3; v_call: TRBV4-1; d_call: NA; cdr3_length: 14; clone_size: NA; cdr3_aa: CASSQRERGYTQYF; cdr3_nt: TGCGCCAGCAGCCAGAGGGAACGGGGATATACGCAGTATTTT
j_call: TRBJ2-7; v_call: TRBV12-3/TRBV12-4; d_call: NA; cdr3_length: 13; clone_size: NA; cdr3_aa: CASSLMGGNEQYF; cdr3_nt: TGTGCCAGCAGTTTAATGGGCGGGAACGAGCAGTACTTC
j_call: TRBJ1-2; v_call: TRBV6-5; d_call: NA; cdr3_length: 13; clone_size: NA; cdr3_aa: CATAAVANYGYTF; cdr3_nt: TGTGCCACCGCGGCGGTAGCTAACTATGGCTACACCTTC
j_call: TRBJ1-2; v_call: TRBV7-2; d_call: TRBD1; cdr3_length: 17; clone_size: NA; cdr3_aa: CASSRYQGSGTGDGYTF; cdr3_nt: TGTGCCAGCAGCCGTTACCAGGGGTCCGGGACAGGGGATGGCTACACCTTC
j_call: TRBJ1-2; v_call: TRBV11-2; d_call: TRBD1; cdr3_length: 15; clone_size: NA; cdr3_aa: CASSPLPGQNYGYTF; cdr3_nt: TGTGCCAGCAGCCCTCTCCCGGGACAGAACTATGGCTACACCTTC
j_call: TRBJ1-1; v_call: TRBV6-5; d_call: NA; cdr3_length: 13; clone_size: NA; cdr3_aa: CASRRQMNTEAFF; cdr3_nt: TGTGCCAGCAGACGACAGATGAACACTGAAGCTTTCTTT
j_call: TRBJ2-5; v_call: TRBV7-2; d_call: NA; cdr3_length: 14; clone_size: NA; cdr3_aa: CASSLRTVQETQYF; cdr3_nt: TGTGCCAGCAGCTTACGGACTGTTCAAGAGACCCAGTACTTC
j_call: TRBJ2-7; v_call: TRBV29-1; d_call: TRBD1; cdr3_length: 13; clone_size: NA; cdr3_aa: CSVVRDSPYEQYF; cdr3_nt: TGCAGCGTTGTACGGGACAGCCCCTACGAGCAGTACTTC
j_call: TRBJ1-4; v_call: TRBV2; d_call: NA; cdr3_length: 16; clone_size: NA; cdr3_aa: CASSRGQWATNEKLFF; cdr3_nt: TGTGCCAGCAGTCGCGGACAGTGGGCAACTAATGAAAAACTGTTTTTT
j_call: TRBJ2-1; v_call: TRBV9; d_call: NA; cdr3_length: 13; clone_size: NA; cdr3_aa: CASSDPSYNEQFF; cdr3_nt: TGTGCCAGCAGCGATCCATCCTACAATGAGCAGTTCTTC
j_call: TRBJ2-2; v_call: TRBV28; d_call: NA; cdr3_length: 15; clone_size: NA; cdr3_aa: CASKLGVLNTGELFF; cdr3_nt: TGTGCCAGCAAATTAGGAGTCCTGAACACCGGGGAGCTGTTTTTT
j_call: TRBJ1-3; v_call: TRBV6-5; d_call: TRBD1; cdr3_length: 15; clone_size: NA; cdr3_aa: CASGRGQGSGNTIYF; cdr3_nt: TGTGCCAGCGGCCGAGGACAGGGGAGTGGAAACACCATATATTTT
j_call: TRBJ2-7; v_call: TRBV3-1/TRBV3-2; d_call: NA; cdr3_length: 15; clone_size: NA; cdr3_aa: CASSTSGTPSYEQYF; cdr3_nt: TGTGCCAGCAGCACGTCCGGGACACCCTCCTACGAGCAGTACTTC
j_call: TRBJ2-3; v_call: TRBV21-1; d_call: NA; cdr3_length: 16; clone_size: NA; cdr3_aa: CASSKTPQGEGDTQYF; cdr3_nt: TGTGCCAGCAGCAAAACCCCACAGGGGGAGGGAGATACGCAGTATTTT
j_call: TRBJ2-7; v_call: TRBV6-5; d_call: TRBD1; cdr3_length: 13; clone_size: NA; cdr3_aa: CATATGTAYEQYF; cdr3_nt: TGTGCCACCGCCACCGGGACAGCCTACGAGCAGTACTTC
j_call: TRBJ2-2; v_call: TRBV5-5; d_call: TRBD1; cdr3_length: 15; clone_size: few; cdr3_aa: CASSFGTGYTGELFF; cdr3_nt: TGTGCCAGCAGCTTCGGGACAGGGTACACCGGGGAGCTGTTTTTT
j_call: TRBJ1-5; v_call: TRBV27; d_call: TRBD1; cdr3_length: 14; clone_size: NA; cdr3_aa: CASSLDRGLGAQHF; cdr3_nt: TGTGCCAGCAGTTTGGACAGGGGGCTCGGGGCCCAGCATTTT
j_call: TRBJ1-6; v_call: TRBV7-9; d_call: TRBD1; cdr3_length: 13; clone_size: few; cdr3_aa: CASNRDRNSPLHF; cdr3_nt: TGTGCCAGCAACCGGGACAGAAATTCACCCCTCCACTTT
j_call: TRBJ1-3; v_call: TRBV27; d_call: TRBD1; cdr3_length: 15; clone_size: once; cdr3_aa: CASRATGGSGNTIYF; cdr3_nt: TGTGCCAGCAGAGCTACAGGGGGCTCTGGAAACACCATATATTTT
j_call: TRBJ1-5; v_call: TRBV18; d_call: NA; cdr3_length: 14; clone_size: NA; cdr3_aa: CASSPDGGNQPQHF; cdr3_nt: TGTGCCAGCTCACCAGACGGAGGGAATCAGCCCCAGCATTTT
j_call: TRBJ2-7; v_call: TRBV6-2/TRBV6-3; d_call: NA; cdr3_length: 12; clone_size: NA; cdr3_aa: CASSSTGGEQYF; cdr3_nt: TGTGCCAGCAGTTCCACCGGAGGCGAGCAGTACTTC
j_call: TRBJ2-1; v_call: TRBV9; d_call: NA; cdr3_length: 16; clone_size: NA; cdr3_aa: CASSPGSLVSYNEQFF; cdr3_nt: TGTGCCAGCAGCCCTGGGAGCCTAGTATCCTACAATGAGCAGTTCTTC
j_call: TRBJ2-3; v_call: TRBV7-9; d_call: NA; cdr3_length: 15; clone_size: once; cdr3_aa: CASSPRDFRTDTQYF; cdr3_nt: TGTGCCAGCAGCCCCCGGGACTTCCGCACAGATACGCAGTATTTT
j_call: TRBJ2-7; v_call: TRBV7-8; d_call: TRBD1; cdr3_length: 14; clone_size: NA; cdr3_aa: CASSLGDSSYEQYF; cdr3_nt: TGTGCCAGCAGCCTAGGGGACAGCTCCTACGAGCAGTACTTC
j_call: TRBJ1-6; v_call: TRBV5-8; d_call: TRBD1; cdr3_length: 14; clone_size: NA; cdr3_aa: CASRRQGHGSPLHF; cdr3_nt: TGTGCCAGCAGACGACAGGGGCACGGCTCACCCCTCCACTTT
j_call: TRBJ2-5; v_call: TRBV20-1; d_call: TRBD2; cdr3_length: 14; clone_size: NA; cdr3_aa: CSASSGGAGETQYF; cdr3_nt: TGCAGTGCTAGTAGCGGGGGGGCTGGGGAGACCCAGTACTTC
j_call: TRBJ2-7; v_call: TRBV7-2; d_call: NA; cdr3_length: 15; clone_size: NA; cdr3_aa: CASSLGRAGPYEQYF; cdr3_nt: TGTGCCAGCAGCTTAGGTCGGGCGGGGCCGTACGAGCAGTACTTC
j_call: TRBJ1-1; v_call: TRBV5-6; d_call: TRBD1; cdr3_length: 15; clone_size: NA; cdr3_aa: CASSSIGQGASEAFF; cdr3_nt: TGTGCCAGCAGCTCAATTGGACAGGGGGCCTCTGAAGCTTTCTTT
j_call: TRBJ2-5; v_call: TRBV5-1; d_call: TRBD2; cdr3_length: 19; clone_size: NA; cdr3_aa: CASSPSSTSGGVYQETQYF; cdr3_nt: TGCGCCAGCAGCCCGAGTTCTACTAGCGGGGGCGTTTACCAAGAGACCCAGTACTTC
j_call: TRBJ2-2; v_call: TRBV21-1; d_call: NA; cdr3_length: 15; clone_size: NA; cdr3_aa: CASSMGRATAGELFF; cdr3_nt: TGTGCCAGCAGCATGGGGAGGGCTACGGCCGGGGAGCTGTTTTTT
j_call: TRBJ1-2; v_call: TRBV12-3/TRBV12-4; d_call: NA; cdr3_length: 12; clone_size: NA; cdr3_aa: CASSLGQGGYTF; cdr3_nt: TGTGCCAGCAGTTTAGGCCAGGGAGGCTACACCTTC
j_call: TRBJ1-5; v_call: TRBV29-1; d_call: NA; cdr3_length: 14; clone_size: NA; cdr3_aa: CSESLQGINQPQHF; cdr3_nt: TGCAGCGAATCGCTCCAGGGGATAAATCAGCCCCAGCATTTT
j_call: TRBJ2-1; v_call: TRBV16; d_call: NA; cdr3_length: 13; clone_size: few; cdr3_aa: CASSQLGSGEQFF; cdr3_nt: TGTGCCAGCAGCCAATTAGGATCGGGTGAGCAGTTCTTC
j_call: TRBJ2-1; v_call: TRBV2; d_call: NA; cdr3_length: 15; clone_size: NA; cdr3_aa: CASSEEARGNNEQFF; cdr3_nt: TGTGCCAGCAGTGAAGAGGCACGGGGTAACAATGAGCAGTTCTTC
j_call: TRBJ2-2; v_call: TRBV4-2; d_call: NA; cdr3_length: 18; clone_size: NA; cdr3_aa: CASSQDRGSRRNTGELFF; cdr3_nt: TGTGCCAGCAGCCAAGATCGCGGCAGCCGGAGAAACACCGGGGAGCTGTTTTTT
j_call: TRBJ1-2; v_call: TRBV29-1; d_call: NA; cdr3_length: 13; clone_size: NA; cdr3_aa: CSVEDWGVHGYTF; cdr3_nt: TGCAGCGTTGAAGATTGGGGGGTGCATGGCTACACCTTC
j_call: TRBJ1-2; v_call: TRBV6-6; d_call: NA; cdr3_length: 15; clone_size: NA; cdr3_aa: CASSAGQTSSYGYTF; cdr3_nt: TGTGCCAGCAGTGCTGGACAGACATCTTCTTATGGCTACACCTTC
j_call: TRBJ1-1; v_call: TRBV7-2; d_call: NA; cdr3_length: 16; clone_size: NA; cdr3_aa: CASSLLTGFGGSGAFF; cdr3_nt: TGTGCCAGCAGCTTACTTACTGGGTTCGGGGGTAGCGGAGCTTTCTTT
j_call: TRBJ2-5; v_call: TRBV3-1/TRBV3-2; d_call: TRBD1; cdr3_length: 15; clone_size: once; cdr3_aa: CASSQGRGPLETQYF; cdr3_nt: TGTGCCAGCAGCCAGGGAAGGGGGCCACTGGAGACCCAGTACTTC
j_call: TRBJ1-6; v_call: TRBV28; d_call: NA; cdr3_length: 15; clone_size: NA; cdr3_aa: CASSFPGRVFSPLHF; cdr3_nt: TGTGCCAGCAGTTTTCCGGGCAGGGTCTTTTCACCCCTCCACTTT
j_call: TRBJ2-7; v_call: TRBV9; d_call: NA; cdr3_length: 12; clone_size: NA; cdr3_aa: CASSRDSYEQYF; cdr3_nt: TGTGCCAGCAGCCGGGATTCCTACGAGCAGTACTTC
j_call: TRBJ1-5; v_call: TRBV6-1; d_call: NA; cdr3_length: 17; clone_size: NA; cdr3_aa: CASSEVRQPRRNQPQHF; cdr3_nt: TGTGCCAGCAGTGAAGTGCGGCAACCTAGACGCAATCAGCCCCAGCATTTT
j_call: TRBJ1-2; v_call: TRBV5-8; d_call: NA; cdr3_length: 15; clone_size: NA; cdr3_aa: CASSLDSYANYGYTF; cdr3_nt: TGTGCCAGCAGCTTAGACAGCTATGCTAACTATGGCTACACCTTC
j_call: TRBJ1-2; v_call: TRBV4-1; d_call: NA; cdr3_length: 13; clone_size: NA; cdr3_aa: CASSPAGREGYTF; cdr3_nt: TGCGCCAGCAGTCCCGCGGGCCGTGAGGGCTACACCTTC
j_call: TRBJ2-2; v_call: TRBV7-9; d_call: NA; cdr3_length: 15; clone_size: NA; cdr3_aa: CASSLASANTGELFF; cdr3_nt: TGTGCCAGCAGCTTAGCTTCGGCGAACACCGGGGAGCTGTTTTTT
j_call: TRBJ1-2; v_call: TRBV27; d_call: NA; cdr3_length: 15; clone_size: NA; cdr3_aa: CASSLGQGRNYGYTF; cdr3_nt: TGTGCCAGCAGTTTAGGTCAGGGAAGAAACTATGGCTACACCTTC
j_call: TRBJ2-1; v_call: TRBV29-1; d_call: NA; cdr3_length: 16; clone_size: NA; cdr3_aa: CSVEGVRGSSYNEQFF; cdr3_nt: TGCAGCGTTGAAGGGGTCCGGGGGAGCTCCTACAATGAGCAGTTCTTC
j_call: TRBJ2-2; v_call: TRBV20-1; d_call: NA; cdr3_length: 16; clone_size: NA; cdr3_aa: CSASSGSARDTGELFF; cdr3_nt: TGCAGTGCTAGTAGTGGGTCCGCGCGGGACACCGGGGAGCTGTTTTTT
j_call: TRBJ1-4; v_call: TRBV2; d_call: TRBD1; cdr3_length: 15; clone_size: NA; cdr3_aa: CASRRTGTDNEKLFF; cdr3_nt: TGTGCCAGCAGGCGGACCGGGACAGATAATGAAAAACTGTTTTTT
j_call: TRBJ2-7; v_call: TRBV30; d_call: TRBD1; cdr3_length: 14; clone_size: NA; cdr3_aa: CAWSADRGSSEQYF; cdr3_nt: TGTGCCTGGAGTGCGGACAGGGGCTCCTCCGAGCAGTACTTC
j_call: TRBJ1-3; v_call: TRBV3-1/TRBV3-2; d_call: TRBD1; cdr3_length: 15; clone_size: NA; cdr3_aa: CASSQNRGAGNTIYF; cdr3_nt: TGTGCCAGCAGCCAAAACAGGGGGGCCGGAAACACCATATATTTT
j_call: TRBJ1-3; v_call: TRBV4-3; d_call: TRBD1; cdr3_length: 17; clone_size: few; cdr3_aa: CASSQEAQGAAGNTIYF; cdr3_nt: TGCGCCAGCAGCCAAGAGGCACAGGGGGCCGCTGGAAACACCATATATTTT
j_call: TRBJ1-2; v_call: TRBV27; d_call: NA; cdr3_length: 17; clone_size: NA; cdr3_aa: CASSSTRDRFAFYGYTF; cdr3_nt: TGTGCCAGCAGTTCGACCCGCGACAGGTTCGCGTTCTATGGCTACACCTTC
j_call: TRBJ1-1; v_call: TRBV13; d_call: TRBD1; cdr3_length: 16; clone_size: NA; cdr3_aa: CASSFRDRGHGTEAFF; cdr3_nt: TGTGCCAGCAGCTTCCGGGACAGGGGGCACGGCACTGAAGCTTTCTTT
j_call: TRBJ1-1; v_call: TRBV6-4; d_call: NA; cdr3_length: 13; clone_size: NA; cdr3_aa: CASSELPGGEAFF; cdr3_nt: TGTGCCAGCAGTGAGCTCCCGGGGGGTGAAGCTTTCTTT
j_call: TRBJ1-1; v_call: TRBV3-1/TRBV3-2; d_call: TRBD1; cdr3_length: 15; clone_size: NA; cdr3_aa: CASSLVGQGATEAFF; cdr3_nt: TGTGCCAGCAGCTTAGTGGGACAGGGGGCCACTGAAGCTTTCTTT
j_call: TRBJ1-2; v_call: TRBV13; d_call: NA; cdr3_length: 15; clone_size: NA; cdr3_aa: CASSQEPWEASGYTF; cdr3_nt: TGTGCCAGCAGCCAAGAACCCTGGGAGGCGAGTGGCTACACCTTC